One sample yielded the 17 T cell receptor beta chains listed below, sequenced in a study of CD8 T cells in Susac syndrome. RNA in amounts of roughly 0.5 to 1 ug was reverse transcribed with random hexamers. TCRdb processed the immunoSEQ multiplex PCR reads anew with MiXCR; each CDR3 protein has one entry. The table records about 240,000 distinct CDR3 sequences, less than 96% of them present only once. Sequenced material: CD4+ T cells from PBMCs. These receptors were taken from a human donor with Susac syndrome.

This clonotype has only one observation. The chain uses TRBV9 and TRBJ2-3; 9 positions match TRBD2. V shed 3 bases, J shed 5 bases, and the junction held 7 bases outside the gene matches. The germline V gene has CDR1 SGDLS and CDR2 YYNGEE. The CDR3 runs 15 residues. This chain's CDR3 is CASSGGTSWKDTQYF. The CDR3 nucleotides are TGTGCCAGCAGCGGAGGGACTAGCTGGAAAGATACGCAGTATTTT.

This chain uses TRBV30 with TRBJ2-4; 7 positions agree with TRBD2. Germline CDR1 is GTSNPN and CDR2 is SVGIG (reference sequence). The CDR3 totals 19 residues. After removal of 5 bases from V and 0 bases from J, the junction contained 19 bases not matched to a gene. CDR3 coding DNA: TGTGCCTGGGGCCGTTCCCAAGCGGGGCCCGCCCTAGCCAAAAACATTCAGTACTTC. Translating gives CAWGRSQAGPALAKNIQYF.

The rearrangement joins TRBV5-1 to TRBJ2-1; D not resolved. The CDR3 is made up of 15 amino acids. With 6 bases removed from V and 0 bases from J, the gap between germline ends came to 13 bases. CDR1 and CDR2 from the germline V gene are SGHRS and YFSETQ. DNA of the CDR3: TGCGCCAGCAATCTCGGATCCTACTCCTACAATGAGCAGTTCTTC. It is translated as CASNLGSYSYNEQFF.

The chain joins TRBV29-1 to TRBJ1-1; a possible D gene is TRBD1 (6 bases). Germline CDR1 reads SQVTM; CDR2 reads ANQGSEA. This CDR3 has 13 amino acids. V lost 5 bases and J lost 1, with 11 bases in between. This CDR3 reads CSVLRTANTEAFF. The CDR3 nucleotides read TGCAGCGTTCTAAGGACAGCGAACACTGAAGCTTTCTTT.

The chain employs TRBV29-1 and TRBJ2-7, with 7 bases aligning to TRBD1. V lost 7 bases and J lost 2; bases outside the gene matches: 8. This CDR3 is built from 13 residues. Germline V gene sequence: CDR1 SQVTM, CDR2 ANQGSEA. CDR3 sequence: CSGRDSSTYEQYF. The DNA of the CDR3 is TGCAGCGGCCGGGACAGTTCCACCTACGAGCAGTACTTC.

This clonotype was detected once. The chain is built from TRBV29-1 and TRBJ1-5; the match to TRBD1 covers 8 bases. With 6 bases clipped from V and 5 bases from J, the junction kept 12 bases outside the gene matches. Germline V gene data show CDR1 as SQVTM and CDR2 as ANQGSEA. The CDR3 is made up of 15 amino acids. CDR3 in amino acids: CSVQTTGAGDQPQHF. The CDR3 nucleotides read TGCAGCGTCCAGACGACAGGGGCGGGCGATCAGCCCCAGCATTTT.

This rearrangement joins TRBV20-1 to TRBJ1-1; 7 bases map to TRBD1. The CDR3 covers 15 residues. Trimming removed 6 bases from V and 1 base from J; junction bases left unmatched: 11. Germline V gene data show CDR1 as DFQATT and CDR2 as SNEGSKA (reference sequence). CDR3 nucleotides: TGCAGTGCGGACGGGCCCCAGGGGGGGAACACTGAAGCTTTCTTT. It is translated as CSADGPQGGNTEAFF.

The V call is TRBV20-1, the J call TRBJ2-7; D unclear. Trimming pared 0 bases from V and 2 bases from J, leaving 14 bases between. Per the germline V gene, CDR1 is DFQATT and CDR2 is SNEGSKA (reference sequence). The CDR3 has 15 residues. The CDR3 sequence is CSARDRASGAYEQYF. The CDR3 bases are TGCAGTGCTAGAGATCGAGCTTCAGGCGCCTACGAGCAGTACTTC.

The rearrangement uses TRBV5-4 and TRBJ2-5, with a weak D call TRBD2 (6 bases). Trimming removed 2 bases from V and 1 base from J, with 9 bases in between. CDR1 SGHNT and CDR2 YYREEE come from the germline V gene (reference sequence). The CDR3 length is 14 residues. The CDR3 protein is CASSFDSGQETQYF. CDR3 in DNA: TGTGCCAGCAGCTTCGATAGCGGCCAAGAGACCCAGTACTTC. Combining the CDR3 with reference TRBV5-4 and TRBJ2-5 gives the whole variable domain ETGVTQSPTHLIKTRGQQVTLRCSSQSGHNTVSWYQQALGQGPQFIFQYYREEENGRGNFPPRFSGLQFPNYSSELNVNALELDDSALYLCASSFDSGQETQYFGPGTRLLVL.

The chain employs TRBV20-1 and TRBJ1-2, with no clear D. Germline lookup yields CDR1 DFQATT and CDR2 SNEGSKA (reference sequence). Trimming pared 7 bases from V and 6 bases from J, leaving 12 bases between. The CDR3 is 11 residues long. The CDR3, as DNA: TGCAGTGTCCTCCTACGAGATGGCTACACCTTC. This sequence encodes CSVLLRDGYTF.

This chain connects TRBV18 to TRBJ2-5, with a possible D match to TRBD1 (5 bases). This CDR3 contains 14 residues. V lost 3 bases to trimming and J lost 1 base, with 9 bases between them. Germline V gives CDR1 KGHSH, CDR2 LQKENI. This chain's CDR3 is CASSPPDSQETQYF. The DNA for the CDR3 is TGTGCCAGCTCACCGCCCGACAGCCAAGAGACCCAGTACTTC.

The chain links TRBV20-1 to TRBJ1-1; D is ambiguous. Deletions cut 1 base from V and 0 bases from J, with 12 bases between. CDR3 length: 15 amino acids. In germline, CDR1 is DFQATT, CDR2 SNEGSKA (reference sequence). CDR3 sequence (DNA): TGCAGTGCTAGAGGCCCCGGCAGATTGAACACTGAAGCTTTCTTT. This codes for CSARGPGRLNTEAFF.

V usage is TRBV7-2 and J usage is TRBJ2-1, with 9 bases identical to TRBD1. Germline loops: CDR1 SGHTA, CDR2 FQGNSA. The CDR3 consists of 17 residues. V lost 7 bases to trimming and J lost 9 bases; unmatched junction nucleotides: 19. Written as DNA, the CDR3 is TGTGCCAGCAACTCGAGGAAGGGACAGGGTGGATTTGGTGAGCAGTTCTTC. This encodes CASNSRKGQGGFGEQFF.

J is TRBJ1-1 and V is TRBV5-1, with D possibly TRBD1 on 5 matching bases. The V gene lost 1 base and the J gene lost 0 bases, with 10 bases spanning the gap. CDR3 length: 15 residues. Germline CDR1 SGHRS, CDR2 YFSETQ. The CDR3 DNA is TGCGCCAGCAGCTTGCCAGGGCCCCTGAACACTGAAGCTTTCTTT. It specifies CASSLPGPLNTEAFF.

CDR3: CSVQSGYSNQPQHF. CDR3 bases: TGCAGTGTTCAGTCGGGGTATAGCAATCAGCCCCAGCATTTT. J is TRBJ1-5 and V is TRBV20-1; D is uncertain. This CDR3 region has 14 residues. In germline, CDR1 is DFQATT, CDR2 SNEGSKA (reference sequence). Trimming shortened V by 7 bases and J by 0 bases, and 13 bases separated the two germline ends.

The rearrangement uses TRBV29-1 and TRBJ1-2; D not certain. Germline V lookup: CDR1 SQVTM, CDR2 ANQGSEA. The ends were cut back, 5 bases at V and 0 bases at J, with 16 bases in the middle. The CDR3 runs to 15 residues. DNA of the CDR3: TGCAGCGTTCAAGGGAATATAGCATCTAACTATGGCTACACCTTC. Protein sequence: CSVQGNIASNYGYTF.

V is TRBV20-1 and J is TRBJ2-5, with 9 positions matching TRBD1. Germline loops: CDR1 DFQATT, CDR2 SNEGSKA (reference sequence). The CDR3 has 15 residues. The ends lost 5 bases at V and 2 bases at J; junction bases unmatched: 9. The CDR3 reads CSAVPDRGNQETQYF. The CDR3 nucleotides are TGCAGTGCTGTGCCGGACAGGGGAAATCAAGAGACCCAGTACTTC.